The clone carrying this T cell receptor (beta chain) was counted only a few times. Unique molecular identifiers were built into the TCRbeta library. TCRdb processed the PCR reads anew with MiXCR; each CDR3 protein has one entry. The table has about 230,000 distinct CDR3 sequences, about 9.6% seen once. This sample was taken from a study of T-cell reconstitution after alpha-beta-depleted transplantation in children. The CDR3 covers 16 residues. V lost 1 base to trimming and J lost 8 bases, with 15 bases between them. The TCR originated in a human donor who donated a stem cell graft to a child with SCID. The genes are TRBV12-3 or TRBV12-4 and TRBJ1-6, with D possibly matching TRBD1 (6 bases). Here the sequenced sample was PBMCs from the stem cell graft donor, taken from the stem cell graft. As DNA, the CDR3 is TGTGCCAGCAGTTTAGGGGCGGGGGCTTTGGATTCACCCCTCCACTTT. Its protein product is CASSLGAGALDSPLHF.